This TCR beta chain is drawn from a study of beta chain features in type 1 diabetes. The ends were cut back, 0 bases at V and 8 bases at J, with 14 bases in the middle. This CDR3 has 15 amino acids. Germline V lookup: CDR1 SEHNR, CDR2 FQNEAQ (reference sequence). This clone came up many times. Its antigen remains unidentified. Expressed TCRB transcripts were sequenced after all isolated RNA was converted to cDNA. Profiling relied on immunoSEQ multiplex PCR, and the TCRdb table lists in-frame clones only, not all of them. The data show 900,000 or so clones, about a sixth seen once. Study findings and constraints: A closer apparent resemblance between naive, central memory and Treg TCRB repertoires was seen in patients than in healthy donors. No resolution was reached here on whether HLA type influences TCRB rearrangement. Within each of all four CD4+ subsets, Type 1 diabetes patients had TCRB CDR3s that were moderately but significantly shorter.

J is TRBJ2-1 and V is TRBV7-9, with unresolved D. This receptor was identified in a woman aged 18 to 35 in good health. What was sequenced was naive CD4+ T cells from blood. CDR3 nucleotide sequence: TGTGCCAGCAGCTTAGCGCGTGGGCTAGGCGATGAGCAGTTCTTC. It is translated as CASSLARGLGDEQFF.